Following are 24 T cell receptor beta chains from one sample sequenced in a study of T cells in Graves' hyperthyroidism and ophthalmopathy. Amplification yielded TCR beta CDR3 regions, with RNA transcripts as the source. The HTBI primer set served for first-round RT-PCR of the TCR CDR3. Via MiXCR, TCRdb re-called the multiplex PCR reads, giving one row per CDR3 protein. This table holds tens of thousands of distinct CDR3 sequences, roughly 50% found once. The sample was blood. Receptors originate from a woman under 40 with Graves' ophthalmopathy.

This chain uses TRBV20-1 with TRBJ1-1; 8 positions agree with TRBD1. This CDR3 has 12 amino acids. J lost 5 bases, V lost 4 bases, and 3 bases had no gene match. The V gene's germline CDR1 is DFQATT and CDR2 SNEGSKA (reference sequence). The CDR3 spells CSATRGRTEAFF. The CDR3 nucleotides read TGCAGTGCTACCAGGGGGCGGACTGAAGCTTTCTTT.

This rearrangement joins TRBV18 to TRBJ1-2; 7 nucleotides align to TRBD1. Germline V CDR1 and CDR2: KGHSH, LQKENI. Unmatched junction bases numbered 9, after V lost 4 bases and J lost 7 bases. The CDR3 is 14 amino acids. The CDR3 region is CASSRDREAGGYTF. CDR3 nucleotides: TGTGCCAGCTCACGCGACAGGGAAGCAGGTGGCTACACCTTC.

This clonotype came up a few times. The chain is built from TRBV27 and TRBJ1-5; no definite D call. The germline V gene has CDR1 MNHEY and CDR2 SMNVEV (reference sequence). V dropped 6 bases and J dropped 1 base, with 19 bases sitting between them. The CDR3 contains 17 residues. CDR3 nucleotide sequence: TGTGCCAGCAGCCCTACTCCTGACACCCGGAGCAATCAGCCCCAGCATTTT. Translated: CASSPTPDTRSNQPQHF.

The count of this clonotype is one. This may arise from a read error, as a much more abundant clone is one base away. The CDR3 protein is CASRASSGSNYEQYF. DNA of the CDR3: TGTGCCAGCAGGGCCTCTAGCGGGAGTAATTACGAGCAGTACTTC. The chain recombines TRBV3-1 with TRBJ2-7, with TRBD2 identical over 10 bases. The V gene end was trimmed by 6 bases and the J gene end by 4 bases; junction bases not matched to a gene: 9. This CDR3 contains 15 residues. Germline CDR1 reads LGHDT; CDR2 reads YNNKEL (reference sequence).

This sequence joins TRBV2 and TRBJ2-3; D might be TRBD2 (6 bases). Between the trimmed V and J ends, which lost 10 bases and 0 bases, there was a span of 14 bases. The CDR3 spans 14 residues. Germline loops: CDR1 SNHLY, CDR2 FYNNEI. The DNA of the CDR3 is TGTGCCACTCTGTCGGGACTGAGCACAGATACGCAGTATTTT. Translating gives CATLSGLSTDTQYF.

This clonotype came up many times. This chain connects TRBV9 to TRBJ2-1, with 10 bases lining up with TRBD1. In germline, CDR1 is SGDLS, CDR2 YYNGEE. The V segment lost 3 bases and the J segment 13 bases; nucleotides outside the gene matches: 13. The CDR3 sequence is 15 residues long. This CDR3 reads CASSARPDRGVSQFF. CDR3 DNA: TGTGCCAGCAGCGCCCGTCCGGACAGGGGGGTTTCTCAGTTCTTC.

This clonotype was counted ten times or more. A much more abundant neighbour one base away suggests this may be a read error. This chain connects TRBV7-7 to TRBJ2-7; 10 nucleotides line up with TRBD1. Germline V gene sequence: CDR1 SSHAT, CDR2 FNYEAQ (reference sequence). The CDR3 sequence is 14 residues long. The CDR3 region has the DNA TGTGCTAGCAGCTCCGGGACAGGGGTCTACGAGCAGTACTTC. Translated: CASSSGTGVYEQYF.

This clonotype was picked up many times. V gene TRBV12-3 or TRBV12-4 combines with J gene TRBJ2-5, with no clear D. The germline V and J ends were trimmed by 1 base and 2 bases, with 8 bases remaining between them. The CDR3 is 14 residues long. The DNA for the CDR3 is TGTGCCAGCAGTTTAGATCGCAGACAAGAGACCCAGTACTTC. This encodes CASSLDRRQETQYF.

The chain employs TRBV5-1 and TRBJ2-1; the match to TRBD2 covers 9 bases. V lost 4 bases, J lost 12 bases, and 17 bases stayed unmatched. This CDR3 is 16 amino acids long. CDR1 is SGHRS, CDR2 YFSETQ, per germline. In DNA form, the CDR3 reads TGCGCCAGCAGCCCGCTGACTAGCGGTAGCACAGATACGCAGTTCTTC. It specifies CASSPLTSGSTDTQFF. Full variable domain (outside the CDR3, taken from reference TRBV5-1 and TRBJ2-1): KAGVTQTPRYLIKTRGQQVTLSCSPISGHRSVSWYQQTPGQGLQFLFEYFSETQRNKGNFPGRFSGRQFSNSRSEMNVSTLELGDSALYLCASSPLTSGSTDTQFFGPGTRLTVL.

This chain joins TRBV7-3 and TRBJ2-7; 10 positions match TRBD1. V shed 3 bases and J 7 bases; nucleotides not matched to a gene: 12. This CDR3 is 16 amino acids long. Germline loops: CDR1 SGHTA, CDR2 FQGTGA. This CDR3 reads CASSLESGQGTHEQYF. DNA of the CDR3: TGTGCCAGCAGCTTGGAATCGGGACAGGGGACCCATGAGCAGTACTTC.

By share, this clonotype ranks as medium-sized (0.01 to 0.1%). This chain uses TRBV24-1 with TRBJ1-5; maybe TRBD1 (6 bases). Germline V CDR1 and CDR2: KGHDR, SFDVKD. There are 14 residues in the CDR3. V shed 4 bases and J shed 4 bases, with 10 bases lying between them. CDR3 DNA sequence: TGTGCCACCAGTGAACCGACAGGTAATCAGCCCCAGCATTTT. Its protein product is CATSEPTGNQPQHF.

V gene TRBV18 combines with J gene TRBJ2-5, with TRBD2 matching over 13 bases. This CDR3 is built from 15 residues. Germline V lookup: CDR1 KGHSH, CDR2 LQKENI. The ends lost 3 bases at V and 4 bases at J; junction bases unmatched: 2. Here the CDR3 DNA reads TGTGCCAGCTCACCTACTAGCGGGAGGGGAGAGACCCAGTACTTC. Protein product: CASSPTSGRGETQYF.

This clonotype showed up many times. The CDR3 region is CASSPGWERREETQYF. The CDR3 DNA reads as TGTGCCAGCAGCCCGGGGTGGGAGCGGAGAGAAGAGACCCAGTACTTC. The gene calls are TRBV9 and TRBJ2-5, with D perhaps matching TRBD2 (5 bases). The germline V gene encodes CDR1 SGDLS and CDR2 YYNGEE. The CDR3 loop spans 16 amino acids. V was clipped by 4 bases and J by 3 bases, with 19 bases between them.

The chain links TRBV2 to TRBJ2-1, with TRBD2 matching 14 bases. The germline V gene has CDR1 SNHLY and CDR2 FYNNEI. The length of the CDR3 is 15 residues. As DNA, the CDR3 is TGTGCTAGCCCGGGACTAGCGGGAGCCTACAATGAGCAGTTCTTC. Its translation: CASPGLAGAYNEQFF.

In DNA form, the CDR3 reads TGTGCCATCGAGCCCCAGCATTTT. Translating gives CAIEPQHF. The V gene is TRBV6-6, the J gene TRBJ1-5, with no clear D. Germline V gene sequence: CDR1 MNHNY, CDR2 SVGAGI (reference sequence). V dropped 10 bases and J dropped 8 bases, with 3 bases sitting between them. The CDR3 sequence is 8 residues long.

This clonotype was observed at least ten times. This chain joins TRBV4-1 and TRBJ1-4, with D possibly matching TRBD1 (5 bases). The CDR3 has 15 amino acids. Trimming left V 4 bases short and J 5 bases short, with 14 bases between. Germline V lookup: CDR1 MGHRA, CDR2 YSYEKL. CDR3 protein: CASSPFGGDNEKLFF. The CDR3, as DNA: TGCGCCAGCAGCCCATTCGGAGGGGACAATGAAAAACTGTTTTTT.

As regards this clonotype: At one boundary the junction diverges from the germline segment, which might be a read error. This rearrangement joins TRBV19 to TRBJ2-3, with TRBD2 matching 9 bases. CDR3 length: 20 residues. Germline V CDR1 and CDR2: LNHDA, SQIVND (reference sequence). The CDR3 region has the DNA TGTGCCAGTAGTGCCCGGGACAGCTTTAGCGGGAGCAGGGGCACAGACACGCAGTATTTT. Translated: CASSARDSFSGSRGTDTQYF.

The V call is TRBV6-6, the J call TRBJ2-7; 9 bases align to TRBD1. This CDR3 has 15 amino acids. Unmatched junction bases numbered 9, after V lost 4 bases and J lost 5 bases. CDR1 is MNHNY and CDR2 is SVGAGI in the germline V gene (reference sequence). This CDR3 reads CASSSPGQGVNEQYF. The CDR3 region has the DNA TGTGCCAGCAGTTCACCGGGACAGGGCGTTAACGAGCAGTACTTC.

The rearrangement uses TRBV10-2 and TRBJ2-1; weak D call: TRBD2 (6 bases). The V gene's germline CDR1 is WSHSY and CDR2 SAAADI. The length of the CDR3 is 14 residues. V lost 4 bases and J lost 8, with 15 bases in between. CDR3 sequence reads: CASSVFAGSDEQFF. The CDR3, as DNA: TGCGCCAGCAGTGTTTTTGCGGGATCCGATGAGCAGTTCTTC.

In this sample, this clonotype turned up many times. The V and J genes are TRBV5-1 and TRBJ2-1; D perhaps matches TRBD1 (6 bases). Trimming left V 6 bases short and J 1 base short, with 17 bases between. The germline gives CDR1 SGHRS, CDR2 YFSETQ. The CDR3 has 16 amino acids. CDR3 residues: CASKNQGLRSYNEQFF. The CDR3, as DNA: TGCGCCAGCAAGAATCAGGGGTTGAGATCCTACAATGAGCAGTTCTTC.

Points on this clonotype: Since a much larger clone is just one base distant, this may be a read error. This chain links TRBV5-1 with TRBJ1-1; 8 positions agree with TRBD1. CDR3 length: 14 amino acids. CDR1 and CDR2 (germline): SGHRS, YFSETQ. The CDR3, as DNA: TGCGCCGGCAGCCAATTAAACAGGGGGACTGAAGCTTTCTTT. Its protein is CAGSQLNRGTEAFF. Using reference TRBV5-1 and TRBJ1-1 for the parts outside the CDR3, the full variable domain is KAGVTQTPRYLIKTRGQQVTLSCSPISGHRSVSWYQQTPGQGLQFLFEYFSETQRNKGNFPGRFSGRQFSNSRSEMNVSTLELGDSALYLCAGSQLNRGTEAFFGQGTRLTVV.

This clonotype has at least ten counts. This chain uses TRBV5-1 with TRBJ2-2; the match to TRBD1 covers 8 bases. The length of the CDR3 is 16 residues. After removal of 0 bases from V and 6 bases from J, the junction contained 7 bases not matched to a gene. CDR1 SGHRS and CDR2 YFSETQ come from the germline V gene. In DNA, the CDR3 is TGCGCCAGCAGCTTGGGGACAGGGACTTTACCCGGGGAGCTGTTTTTT. This encodes CASSLGTGTLPGELFF.

The chain recombines TRBV7-2 with TRBJ2-7; 11 nucleotides align to TRBD2. The CDR3 has 14 residues. The J segment lost 4 bases and the V segment lost 4 bases, leaving 3 bases of the junction unmatched. The V gene's germline CDR1 is SGHTA and CDR2 FQGNSA. CDR3 nucleotides: TGTGCCAGCAGCTCGGGACTAGCGGAGTACGAGCAGTACTTC. It yields the protein CASSSGLAEYEQYF.

There are many counts of this clonotype. The V call is TRBV2, the J call TRBJ1-3; D might be TRBD1 (5 bases). Deletions cut 7 bases from V and 3 bases from J, with 22 bases between. The length of the CDR3 is 17 residues. The germline gives CDR1 SNHLY, CDR2 FYNNEI. The CDR3 region has the DNA TGTGCCAGCACCACGACAGTCAGGGCGGAGGATGGAAACACCATATATTTT. It encodes CASTTTVRAEDGNTIYF.